These 3 T cell receptor beta chains share one sample of origin, sequenced in a study of tumor-infiltrating lymphocytes in primary liver carcinoma. DNA and RNA were both co-extracted from approximately 20-30 mg of bulk tissue that had not been sorted. Priming with a constant-region primer yielded TCR beta cDNA from around 0.45 ug total RNA. Slightly modified ARM-PCR, run as three nested multiplex PCR rounds, produced the TCR beta libraries. Rounds one and two of PCR, each of 10 cycles, were primed with TRBV1-TRBV30 forward primers and a C-beta reverse primer. TCRdb fed the multiplex PCR reads into MiXCR, producing one record per CDR3 protein. The sample has about 22,000 distinct CDR3 sequences, about 84% seen once. The sequencing input was liver tumor tissue from sampling region 2. The subset denotes: tumor region T2, inferior pole. The receptors originated from a woman younger than 45 with primary liver carcinoma and hepatitis B virus infection.

On this clonotype: The junction differs from germline at one of its ends, possibly a read error. This chain links TRBV7-9 with TRBJ2-2, with D unresolved. CDR3 length: 14 residues. Germline CDR1 SEHNR, CDR2 FQNEAQ (reference sequence). CDR3 in DNA: TGTGCCTGCAGCTTAGAAGTGAACACCGGGGAGCTGTTTTTT. This sequence encodes CACSLEVNTGELFF.

In the case of this clonotype: This may be a read error: a much more frequent sequence differs by one nucleotide. The chain is built from TRBV28 and TRBJ2-1; no reliable D call. Germline-derived CDR1 and CDR2 are MDHEN and SYDVKM. CDR3 length equals 11 residues. The CDR3 DNA follows: TGTGCCAGCAGTTACTACAATGCGCAGTTCTTC. Amino acids: CASSYYNAQFF. The full variable domain, in which reference TRBV28 and TRBJ2-1 provide the parts outside the CDR3, is DVKVTQSSRYLVKRTGEKVFLECVQDMDHENMFWYRQDPGLGLRLIYFSYDVKMKEKGDIPEGYSVSREKKERFSLILESASTNQTSMYLCASSYYNAQFFGPGTRLTVL.

Regarding this clonotype: Germline and junction disagree at one end, which may indicate a read error. J is TRBJ2-5 and V is TRBV11-2; maybe TRBD1 (5 bases). CDR1 and CDR2 from the germline V gene are SGHAT and FQNNGV. This CDR3 spans 15 amino acids. CDR3 sequence: CASSFLTTVAETQYF. The CDR3 DNA sequence: TGTGCCAGCAGCTTCTTGACGACAGTCGCTGAGACCCAGTATTTC.